This is a list of T cell receptor beta chains from one sample in a study of cytomegalovirus exposure and HLA in healthy donors. Assay used: immunoSEQ multiplex PCR; TCRdb lists only in-frame clones, some missing. The sample has more than 150,000 clones; approximately 81% are singletons. Source material: PBMCs. The receptors were sampled from a boy aged 5-17 years in good health and CMV-seronegative. Each CDR3 is given with its conserved first and last residue. A D gene is named only where the DNA matches it firmly. Part of the rows lack a size; the others show once, few, many or a class for expanded clones.

size	V	length	J	D	CDR3	DNA
-	TRBV7-7	13	TRBJ2-1	-	CASSRSYYNEQFF	TGTGCTAGCAGCCGAAGCTACTACAATGAGCAGTTCTTC
-	TRBV15	13	TRBJ1-2	TRBD1	CATSPGQGGGYTF	TGTGCCACCAGCCCGGGACAGGGTGGTGGCTACACCTTC
-	TRBV27	16	TRBJ2-1	-	CASRRFISGVYNEQFF	TGTGCCAGCAGGCGTTTTATCTCGGGGGTCTACAATGAGCAGTTCTTC
-	TRBV5-8	18	TRBJ2-6	TRBD1	CASSNRDRGYSGANVLTF	TGTGCCAGCAGCAACCGGGACAGGGGATACTCTGGGGCCAACGTCCTGACTTTC
-	TRBV10-1	19	TRBJ2-3	TRBD2	CASSVGTSGGTVFTDTQYF	TGCGCCAGCAGTGTTGGGACTAGCGGGGGAACCGTATTCACAGATACGCAGTATTTT
-	TRBV27	16	TRBJ2-1	TRBD2	CASSHTSGRSYNEQFF	TGTGCCAGCAGTCATACTAGCGGGCGGTCCTACAATGAGCAGTTCTTC
-	TRBV7-9	12	TRBJ1-4	TRBD1	CASSFWRTGMFF	TGTGCCAGCAGCTTTTGGAGGACAGGGATGTTTTTT
-	TRBV7-8	17	TRBJ1-6	-	CASSPTGLSSYNSPLHF	TGTGCCAGCAGCCCTACAGGGCTGAGCTCCTATAATTCACCCCTCCACTTT
-	TRBV7-9	14	TRBJ2-7	-	CASSLRSQGNEQYF	TGTGCCAGCAGCTTAAGATCACAGGGTAACGAGCAGTACTTC
-	TRBV20-1	11	TRBJ1-1	-	CSAKDKLEAFF	TGCAGTGCAAAGGACAAGCTTGAAGCTTTCTTT
once	TRBV9	18	TRBJ2-5	TRBD2	CASSVATSGSRGQETQYF	TGTGCCAGCAGCGTAGCGACTAGCGGGAGTCGTGGGCAAGAGACCCAGTACTTC
few	TRBV27	16	TRBJ1-4	-	CASSSGLVATNEKLFF	TGTGCCAGCAGTTCCGGGTTGGTTGCAACTAATGAAAAACTGTTTTTT
-	TRBV7-8	17	TRBJ1-1	-	CASSLEGVGRMNTEAFF	TGTGCCAGCAGCTTAGAGGGGGTAGGCCGAATGAACACTGAAGCTTTCTTT
-	TRBV7-8	15	TRBJ1-2	TRBD1	CASSPDRGRTYGYTF	TGTGCCAGCAGCCCGGACAGGGGGCGAACGTATGGCTACACCTTC
-	TRBV5-4	14	TRBJ2-3	-	CASSLFPEADTQYF	TGTGCCAGCAGCTTGTTTCCGGAGGCAGATACGCAGTATTTT
-	TRBV20-1	9	TRBJ2-3	-	CSAADTQYF	TGCAGTGCCGCAGATACGCAGTATTTT